This T cell receptor beta chain was recovered during a study of shared clonotypes between healthy human individuals. Profiled with immunoSEQ multiplex PCR; TCRdb holds only in-frame clones, not every one. Of around 2.1 million clones listed, 85% to 95% were seen once; the top ten hold around 1.7%. Terminally differentiated effector memory CD45RA+ cells were excluded by CCR7 positive selection of CD45RO-negative cells. CDR3 length: 13 residues. V dropped 7 bases and J dropped 3; count of bases not matched to a gene: 6. Germline-derived CDR1 and CDR2 are SQVTM and ANQGSEA. V and J are TRBV29-1 and TRBJ2-7; 10 nucleotides match TRBD2. The source of this sequence is a young man in good health. Some clones in this sample may be carry-over from other donors' samples. Sequenced sample: naive CD8+ T cells from PBMCs. In DNA form, the CDR3 reads TGCAGCGCCCTAGCGGGAGATCTCTACGAGCAGTACTTC. Translated, it gives CSALAGDLYEQYF.